The following is a T cell receptor beta chain sequence with its context. The antigen remains undetermined. The source of the sample is a study of T cells expressing NK-cell markers. The CDR3 runs to 14 residues. Germline CDR1 reads SGHRS; CDR2 reads YFSETQ. General study findings and limits: The share of CD8+ T cells held by dominant NKG2C+ clonotypes was about 1.0-7.5% in about 6 donors.

UMI-tagged 5'RACE template switching yielded the TCR beta cDNA. TCRdb re-called the 5' RACE reads and catalogs CDR3 proteins one per entry, DNA excluded. In all, the sample yields about 460,000 distinct CDR3 sequences. The rearrangement uses TRBV5-1 and TRBJ2-1. The receptor was isolated from a woman aged 45-59 years in good health. The material sequenced was blood T cells: a sorted CD56 or NKG2C T cell subset, CD4+ or CD8+ T cells, or bulk PBMC T cells (not recorded which). CDR3 residues: CASSLFSPNNEQFF.